Listed below are T cell receptor beta chains from one sample, sequenced in a study of T cell changes during pregnancy in multiple sclerosis. Profiling relied on immunoSEQ multiplex PCR, and the TCRdb table lists in-frame clones only, not all of them. Here the sample spans tens of thousands of clones, roughly 92% being singletons. The sequenced sample was peripheral blood, obtained before pregnancy. The receptors shown here come from a female donor with multiple sclerosis, enrolled in a pregnancy study. Each CDR3 is given with its conserved first and last residue. Fields, in order: D gene, clone size, J gene, V gene, CDR3 protein, CDR3 DNA. The D gene is left open where the match is weak. Size is stated for part of the rows, as once, few or many counts, or as a class when the clone is expanded.

.	.	TRBJ2-1	TRBV19	CASSIPDNNEQFF	TGTGCCAGTAGTATTCCCGACAACAATGAGCAGTTCTTC
.	.	TRBJ2-7	TRBV4-1	CASSQGSGTPEYEQYF	TGCGCCAGCAGCCAGGGGTCCGGGACACCAGAGTACGAGCAGTACTTC
.	.	TRBJ1-2	TRBV4-1	CASSQGLWGGYGYTF	TGCGCCAGCAGCCAGGGTCTATGGGGAGGGTATGGCTACACCTTC
TRBD1	.	TRBJ2-1	TRBV7-2	CASSFGQGPNEQFF	TGTGCCAGCAGCTTTGGACAGGGGCCCAATGAGCAGTTCTTC
.	once	TRBJ2-7	TRBV7-8	CASSLIGQIYEQYF	TGTGCCAGCAGCTTAATTGGGCAGATCTACGAGCAGTACTTC
TRBD2	.	TRBJ2-1	TRBV18	CASSPTLAGDSYNEQFF	TGTGCCAGCTCACCGACCCTAGCGGGCGACTCCTACAATGAGCAGTTCTTC
TRBD1	.	TRBJ2-1	TRBV10-1	CASPRGQGNNEQFF	TGCGCCAGCCCTCGAGGACAGGGGAACAATGAGCAGTTCTTC
.	.	TRBJ1-4	TRBV5-1	CASSLSPIQVQEKLFF	TGCGCCAGCAGCCTAAGCCCAATACAGGTACAGGAAAAACTGTTTTTT
.	.	TRBJ1-2	TRBV5-1	CASSLDPAVLAGDYGYTF	TGCGCCAGCAGCTTGGATCCCGCAGTCCTAGCTGGTGACTATGGCTACACCTTC
.	.	TRBJ2-1	TRBV5-1	CASSSAASDEQFF	TGCGCCAGCAGCTCTGCGGCTTCGGATGAGCAGTTCTTC
.	.	TRBJ2-4	TRBV7-9	CASSLKEVNIQYF	TGTGCCAGCAGCCTTAAAGAGGTTAACATTCAGTACTTC
.	.	TRBJ2-6	TRBV7-2	CASSLPTSASGANVLTF	TGTGCCAGCAGCTTACCGACTTCAGCCTCTGGGGCCAACGTCCTGACTTTC
TRBD1	.	TRBJ2-2	TRBV5-1	CASSIRQGDTGELFF	TGCGCCAGCAGCATAAGACAGGGGGACACCGGGGAGCTGTTTTTT
TRBD1	.	TRBJ1-2	TRBV29-1	CSATGTGDGYTF	TGCAGCGCAACCGGGACAGGGGATGGCTACACCTTC
TRBD1	once	TRBJ1-3	TRBV9	CASSGGTVSGNTIYF	TGTGCCAGCAGCGGCGGGACAGTCTCTGGAAACACCATATATTTT
.	.	TRBJ2-5	TRBV4-2	CASSQDQGETQYF	TGTGCCAGCAGCCAAGATCAGGGAGAGACCCAGTACTTC
.	few	TRBJ2-5	TRBV2	CASSRDTQETQYF	TGTGCCAGCAGTAGGGACACCCAAGAGACCCAGTACTTC
.	.	TRBJ2-3	TRBV5-1	CASSLASGGTDTQYF	TGCGCCAGCAGCTTGGCTTCGGGAGGCACAGATACGCAGTATTTT
.	once	TRBJ2-3	TRBV19	CASSPLLRTDTQYF	TGTGCCAGTAGCCCGCTACTTCGGACAGATACGCAGTATTTT
TRBD2	.	TRBJ2-1	TRBV7-9	CASSLAGLDYNEQFF	TGTGCCAGCAGCTTAGCGGGACTAGACTACAATGAGCAGTTCTTC
TRBD1	.	TRBJ2-2	TRBV6-4	CASSPGTGGPGELFF	TGTGCCAGCAGCCCCGGGACAGGGGGCCCCGGGGAGCTGTTTTTT
.	.	TRBJ1-1	TRBV13	CASSLGDTLIDTEAFF	TGTGCCAGCAGCTTGGGAGACACTTTAATAGACACTGAAGCTTTCTTT
.	.	TRBJ1-4	TRBV5-1	CASSWAGANEKLFF	TGCGCCAGCAGCTGGGCAGGGGCAAATGAAAAACTGTTTTTT
TRBD1	.	TRBJ1-1	TRBV11-1	CASSLGQGINTEAFF	TGTGCCAGCAGCTTAGGACAGGGGATAAACACTGAAGCTTTCTTT
TRBD2	.	TRBJ2-5	TRBV5-1	CASSEGLAGGQETQYF	TGCGCCAGCAGCGAGGGACTAGCGGGGGGTCAAGAGACCCAGTACTTC
.	.	TRBJ2-7	TRBV27	CASRTAASYEQYF	TGTGCCAGCAGGACTGCCGCCTCCTACGAGCAGTACTTC
TRBD1	.	TRBJ1-2	TRBV28	CASRTQQDRGHGYTF	TGTGCCAGCAGGACCCAACAGGACAGGGGGCATGGCTACACCTTC
TRBD1	.	TRBJ2-5	TRBV10-1	CASLPGQGFEETQYF	TGCGCCAGCTTACCGGGACAGGGTTTTGAGGAGACCCAGTACTTC
.	.	TRBJ2-1	TRBV9	CASSVMSGFTRNEQFF	TGTGCCAGCAGCGTAATGTCGGGATTTACGCGCAATGAGCAGTTCTTC
.	.	TRBJ1-1	TRBV2	CASSDNILAGSGAFF	TGTGCCAGCAGTGATAACATTTTAGCCGGAAGCGGAGCTTTCTTT
.	.	TRBJ2-7	TRBV28	CASSVTDSDYEQYF	TGTGCCAGCAGTGTGACAGACTCGGACTACGAGCAGTACTTC
TRBD1	.	TRBJ2-1	TRBV19	CASSIADRGSHEQFF	TGTGCCAGTAGTATAGCTGACAGGGGTTCCCATGAGCAGTTCTTC
.	.	TRBJ2-2	TRBV2	CASVNFVDTGELFF	TGTGCCAGCGTGAACTTTGTTGACACCGGGGAGCTGTTTTTT
TRBD2	.	TRBJ2-1	TRBV11-2	CASSTGLADYNEQFF	TGTGCCAGCAGCACAGGACTAGCGGATTACAATGAGCAGTTCTTC
.	.	TRBJ2-1	TRBV7-9	CASSLTAAYNEQFF	TGTGCCAGCAGCTTAACGGCGGCGTACAATGAGCAGTTCTTC
TRBD1	.	TRBJ1-2	TRBV6-5	CASSYFDRGYGYTF	TGTGCCAGCAGTTACTTCGACAGGGGGTATGGCTACACCTTC
TRBD1	.	TRBJ2-7	TRBV5-1	CASSLADRDPYEQYF	TGCGCCAGCAGCTTGGCCGACAGGGATCCCTACGAGCAGTACTTC
TRBD2	.	TRBJ2-7	TRBV7-9	CASSSSLLADESYEQYF	TGTGCCAGCAGCTCGTCTCTACTAGCGGACGAGTCCTACGAGCAGTACTTC
TRBD1	.	TRBJ1-2	TRBV28	CASSLIRRRGHNYGYTF	TGTGCCAGCAGTTTAATCCGGCGCAGGGGGCACAACTATGGCTACACCTTC